Presented here are 10 T cell receptor beta chains from one specimen sequenced in a study of shared clonotypes between healthy human individuals. The repertoire was sequenced with immunoSEQ multiplex PCR; TCRdb's copy has only in-frame clones and lacks some. Of about 1 million clones detected, approximately 76% appear once; the ten largest clones hold 1.4%. The sequencing sample was made of memory CD4+ T cells sorted from blood. Subset here: CD45RA-negative fraction. The receptors stem from a man aged 18 to 30 in good health.

The chain is built from TRBV7-6 and TRBJ2-5; D uncertain. The CDR3 length is 12 residues. Germline CDR1 and CDR2: SGHVS and FNYEAQ. V was trimmed by 6 bases and J by 5 bases, leaving 10 bases between them. CDR3 in DNA: TGTGCCAGCAGTTCTTGGACGGAGACCCAGTACTTC. Its protein product is CASSSWTETQYF.

V gene TRBV9 combines with J gene TRBJ2-1, with D possibly TRBD1 on 6 matching bases. Trimming stripped 3 bases from V and 1 base from J, with 11 bases between. Germline-derived CDR1 and CDR2 are SGDLS and YYNGEE. CDR3 length: 15 amino acids. The CDR3 DNA follows: TGTGCCAGCAGCGGGGGGCAAGGATCCTACAATGAGCAGTTCTTC. Its protein product is CASSGGQGSYNEQFF. Together with reference TRBV9 and TRBJ2-1, the CDR3 gives the full variable domain: DSGVTQTPKHLITATGQRVTLRCSPRSGDLSVYWYQQSLDQGLQFLIQYYNGEERAKGNILERFSAQQFPDLHSELNLSSLELGDSALYFCASSGGQGSYNEQFFGPGTRLTVL.

The chain uses TRBV2 and TRBJ2-7; 10 bases align to TRBD1. The trim removed 3 bases at V and 4 bases at J, leaving 6 bases unmatched. Germline CDR1 and CDR2: SNHLY and FYNNEI. This CDR3 contains 15 residues. The CDR3 sequence: CASSETGTGVYEQYF. CDR3 sequence (DNA): TGTGCCAGCAGTGAGACCGGGACAGGGGTTTACGAGCAGTACTTC.

The chain recombines TRBV28 with TRBJ2-7; 9 nucleotides line up with TRBD2. This CDR3 has 16 amino acids. V shed 6 bases, J shed 0 bases, and the junction held 9 bases outside the gene matches. CDR1 is MDHEN and CDR2 is SYDVKM in the germline V gene. CDR3 region: CASRSGLAMSSYEQYF. Written as DNA, the CDR3 is TGTGCCAGCAGGTCCGGACTAGCGATGAGCTCCTACGAGCAGTACTTC.

With respect to this clone: This probably arose from a read error, given a far larger clone one base away. The V gene is TRBV13, the J gene TRBJ1-2; 9 bases line up with TRBD1. CDR3 length: 13 amino acids. Germline V gene sequence: CDR1 PRHDT, CDR2 FYEKMQ (reference sequence). With 4 bases clipped from V and 4 bases from J, the junction kept 1 base outside the gene matches. CDR3 coding DNA: TGTGCCAGCAGCTCGGGACAGGGCTATGGCTACACCTTC. As protein: CASSSGQGYGYTF.

V usage is TRBV25-1 and J usage is TRBJ1-6, with D unclear. The CDR3 totals 12 residues. V was clipped by 8 bases and J by 10 bases, with 12 bases between them. Germline CDR1 MGHDK, CDR2 SYGVNS. DNA for the CDR3: TGTGCCAGCCGGGCGCCGGGCTCACCCCTCCACTTT. Protein: CASRAPGSPLHF.

This clone was seen just once. The V gene is TRBV7-2, the J gene TRBJ2-1, with D tentatively TRBD1 (8 bases). Germline CDR1 is SGHTA and CDR2 is FQGNSA. The V gene lost 5 bases and the J gene lost 8 bases, with 16 bases spanning the gap. There are 14 residues in the CDR3. The CDR3 DNA is TGTGCCAGCAGCCGTGACAGGGGAGGGGATGAGCAGTTCTTC. This translates into CASSRDRGGDEQFF. Filled out from reference TRBV7-2 and TRBJ2-1, the complete variable domain reads GAGVSQSPSNKVTEKGKDVELRCDPISGHTALYWYRQSLGQGLEFLIYFQGNSAPDKSGLPSDRFSAERTGGSVSTLTIQRTQQEDSAVYLCASSRDRGGDEQFFGPGTRLTVL.

Many counts were recorded for this clone. The chain has TRBV30 and TRBJ2-2, with TRBD2 matching 7 bases. The CDR3 consists of 13 residues. Germline loops: CDR1 GTSNPN, CDR2 SVGIG (reference sequence). After removal of 1 base from V and 6 bases from J, the junction contained 2 bases not matched to a gene. The CDR3 nucleotides read TGTGCCTGGAGTGGACTAGCAGCCGGGGAGCTGTTTTTT. Translating it yields CAWSGLAAGELFF. Full variable domain (rest looked up from reference TRBV30 and TRBJ2-2): SQTIHQWPATLVQPVGSPLSLECTVEGTSNPNLYWYRQAAGRGLQLLFYSVGIGQISSEVPQNLSASRPQDRQFILSSKKLLLSDSGFYLCAWSGLAAGELFFGEGSRLTVL.

The chain links TRBV7-8 to TRBJ1-2; D is unresolved. Germline assignment: CDR1 SGHVS and CDR2 FQNEAQ. The CDR3 is 14 amino acids. Trimming removed 1 base at V and 7 bases at J, with 13 bases between. DNA of the CDR3: TGTGCCAGCAGCTTAGGAGGCCAGTGGATTGGCTACACCTTC. This encodes CASSLGGQWIGYTF.

At least ten counts were recorded for this clone. This chain uses TRBV2 with TRBJ2-5; D is possibly TRBD2 (5 bases). V was trimmed by 4 bases and J by 5 bases, leaving 17 bases between them. CDR3 length: 15 residues. Germline V gene lookup returns CDR1 SNHLY and CDR2 FYNNEI. Here the CDR3 DNA reads TGTGCCAGCAGTGGGGGATTCTCTAGAGGGGAGACCCAGTACTTC. This encodes CASSGGFSRGETQYF.